One TCR beta chain is described in this entry. This record belongs to a study of blood T cell repertoires in COVID-19. The wider study: Samples taken during acute and convalescent COVID-19 were collected in the United States, Italy and Spain. Sample material is recorded as cDNA or gDNA derived from T cells, B-cell-depleted T cells, or PBMCs.

In the study's own analysis: Amplification with reference gene primers provided the estimates of nucleated cell counts. Using immunoSEQ multiplex PCR, the repertoire was profiled, and TCRdb retains in-frame clones only, with some absent. V and J calls plus clone size are reproduced from that table; the DNA served to infer D and trimming. The table includes about 160,000 clones, approximately 84% detected once. Input material: peripheral blood. The source of this sequence is a man aged 35-49 years with acute or convalescent COVID-19.

The CDR3 here is CASSPGTTGAEQYF. The CDR3 DNA sequence: TGTGCCAGCAGCCCAGGGACAACAGGGGCCGAGCAGTACTTC. This chain links TRBV11-2 with TRBJ2-7; TRBD1 aligns across 7 bases. With 5 bases clipped from V and 6 bases from J, the junction kept 10 bases outside the gene matches. Per germline, CDR1 SGHAT and CDR2 FQNNGV. The CDR3 loop spans 14 amino acids.